The 14 T cell receptor beta chains reported below all come from one sample, sequenced in a study of shared clonotypes between healthy human individuals. The repertoire was sequenced with immunoSEQ multiplex PCR; TCRdb's copy has only in-frame clones and lacks some. The sample shows some 2,000,000 clones, nearly 97% of them seen only once. The sequenced sample was naive CD4+ T cells sorted from blood. Indicated subset: CD45RA+ positively selected. The receptor set was obtained from a man aged 18 to 29 in good health.

The chain combines TRBV5-4 with TRBJ2-2; D is undetermined. Trimming took 0 bases from V and 2 from J, leaving 8 bases between them. The CDR3 is 15 residues long. Germline-derived CDR1 and CDR2 are SGHNT and YYREEE (reference sequence). CDR3 sequence (DNA): TGTGCCAGCAGCTTGGTAGGACCAAACACCGGGGAGCTGTTTTTT. This sequence encodes CASSLVGPNTGELFF.

This chain uses TRBV10-3 with TRBJ1-1; a weak D match, TRBD1 (5 bases). V lost 4 bases to trimming and J lost 6 bases, with 12 bases between them. Germline V lookup: CDR1 ENHRY, CDR2 SYGVKD. The CDR3 consists of 13 residues. In DNA form, the CDR3 reads TGTGCCATCAGTGGGGGAATGACAGCTGAAGCTTTCTTT. This gives the protein CAISGGMTAEAFF.

The rearrangement joins TRBV6-5 to TRBJ2-7, with a weak D call TRBD2 (7 bases). From germline, CDR1 is MNHEY and CDR2 SVGAGI. The CDR3 has 11 amino acids. Trimming stripped 8 bases from V and 7 bases from J, with 12 bases between. CDR3 in amino acids: CASAKGGEQYF. DNA of the CDR3: TGTGCCAGCGCAAAGGGGGGGGAGCAGTACTTC.

The chain uses TRBV11-2 and TRBJ2-5, with D perhaps given as TRBD1 or TRBD2 (5 bases each). Germline CDR1 reads SGHAT; CDR2 reads FQNNGV. Trimming took 1 base from V and 5 from J, leaving 14 bases between them. There are 15 residues in the CDR3. CDR3 sequence reads: CASSLGIGTYETQYF. The CDR3 DNA follows: TGTGCCAGCAGCTTAGGGATCGGGACGTATGAGACCCAGTACTTC. Combining the CDR3 with reference TRBV11-2 and TRBJ2-5 gives the whole variable domain EAGVAQSPRYKIIEKRQSVAFWCNPISGHATLYWYQQILGQGPKLLIQFQNNGVVDDSQLPKDRFSAERLKGVDSTLKIQPAKLEDSAVYLCASSLGIGTYETQYFGPGTRLLVL.

On this clone itself: Other DNA sequences within the sample encode an identical CDR3. The chain has TRBV7-2 and TRBJ2-1; 11 bases are a match to TRBD2. CDR1 and CDR2 from the germline V gene are SGHTA and FQGNSA. The CDR3 has 15 residues. The ends lost 5 bases at V and 4 bases at J; junction bases unmatched: 4. DNA of the CDR3: TGTGCCAGCAGCCCTGGGACTAGCGGTTACAATGAGCAGTTCTTC. This encodes CASSPGTSGYNEQFF. The whole variable domain, filled in from reference TRBV7-2 and TRBJ2-1, reads GAGVSQSPSNKVTEKGKDVELRCDPISGHTALYWYRQSLGQGLEFLIYFQGNSAPDKSGLPSDRFSAERTGGSVSTLTIQRTQQEDSAVYLCASSPGTSGYNEQFFGPGTRLTVL.

The chain joins TRBV19 to TRBJ2-7; 9 bases agree with TRBD1. Trimming cost V 9 bases and J 4 bases; bases outside gene matches: 10. The CDR3 is made up of 14 amino acids. The germline V gene has CDR1 LNHDA and CDR2 SQIVND (reference sequence). The CDR3 DNA is TGTGCCAGGACCAAACAGGGGGCTGGTTACGAGCAGTACTTC. Its protein product is CARTKQGAGYEQYF. Together with reference TRBV19 and TRBJ2-7, the CDR3 gives the full variable domain: DGGITQSPKYLFRKEGQNVTLSCEQNLNHDAMYWYRQDPGQGLRLIYYSQIVNDFQKGDIAEGYSVSREKKESFPLTVTSAQKNPTAFYLCARTKQGAGYEQYFGPGTRLTVT.

This chain connects TRBV2 to TRBJ2-4; 8 nucleotides agree with TRBD1. With 8 bases clipped from V and 0 bases from J, the junction kept 9 bases outside the gene matches. In germline, CDR1 is SNHLY, CDR2 FYNNEI. The CDR3 consists of 16 residues. The CDR3 region has the DNA TGTGCCAGCCAGGGACAGGAGCTAATAGCCAAAAACATTCAGTACTTC. Translating it yields CASQGQELIAKNIQYF.

This sequence joins TRBV6-1 and TRBJ2-2, with D unclear. The V end was cut by 6 bases, the J end by 1 base, with 9 bases between. The germline CDR1 and CDR2 sequences are MNHNS and SASEGT. CDR3 size: 14 residues. CDR3 in amino acids: CASSLRRNTGELFF. The CDR3 nucleotides are TGTGCCAGCAGCCTTCGGAGGAACACCGGGGAGCTGTTTTTT.

CDR3: CASSLMPEGQPQHF. CDR3 in DNA: TGCGCCAGCAGCTTGATGCCCGAGGGACAGCCCCAGCATTTT. V is TRBV5-1 and J is TRBJ1-5; D is undetermined. The CDR3 runs 14 residues. Trimming cost V 1 base and J 7 bases, with 12 bases left between them. Germline CDR1 reads SGHRS; CDR2 reads YFSETQ.

The rearrangement uses TRBV29-1 and TRBJ1-1; possible D gene TRBD1, 5 bases. The CDR3 runs 14 residues. Trimming cost V 3 bases and J 1 base, with 12 bases left between them. Germline V gene data show CDR1 as SQVTM and CDR2 as ANQGSEA. The CDR3 DNA follows: TGCAGCGTTGAGGGTGCAGGGCGGAACACTGAAGCTTTCTTT. Its protein is CSVEGAGRNTEAFF.

This chain connects TRBV2 to TRBJ2-7, with D perhaps matching TRBD1 (6 bases). With 5 bases removed from V and 4 bases from J, the gap between germline ends came to 18 bases. Germline V lookup: CDR1 SNHLY, CDR2 FYNNEI. This CDR3 is 15 amino acids long. This chain's CDR3 is CASSLEEGHQYEQYF. The CDR3, as DNA: TGTGCCAGCAGTCTCGAAGAGGGACACCAGTACGAGCAGTACTTC.

The chain joins TRBV6-5 to TRBJ1-1; D perhaps matches TRBD1 (6 bases). The CDR3 spans 15 residues. Per germline, CDR1 MNHEY and CDR2 SVGAGI. V lost 4 bases to trimming and J lost 1 base, with 13 bases between them. CDR3 in amino acids: CASSSRGGQNTEAFF. In DNA, the CDR3 is TGTGCCAGCAGTTCCCGCGGGGGGCAGAACACTGAAGCTTTCTTT.

This clone was detected only once. This chain connects TRBV4-3 to TRBJ2-2, with 8 bases that match TRBD2. Germline V gives CDR1 LGHNA, CDR2 YSLEER. This CDR3 has 17 residues. J was trimmed by 7 bases and V by 0 bases; bases with no gene match: 10. CDR3 nucleotides: TGCGCCAGCAGCCAAGATCTTTCCGATAGCGGGGTCGGGGAGCTGTTTTTT. Encoded protein: CASSQDLSDSGVGELFF.

The chain has TRBV10-3 and TRBJ2-5; D might be TRBD1 (6 bases). The CDR3 totals 17 residues. The germline V gene encodes CDR1 ENHRY and CDR2 SYGVKD. The chain's CDR3 is CASLVSFIQGQEETQYF. Written as DNA, the CDR3 is TGTGCTTCATTAGTAAGTTTTATCCAGGGGCAAGAAGAGACCCAGTACTTC.